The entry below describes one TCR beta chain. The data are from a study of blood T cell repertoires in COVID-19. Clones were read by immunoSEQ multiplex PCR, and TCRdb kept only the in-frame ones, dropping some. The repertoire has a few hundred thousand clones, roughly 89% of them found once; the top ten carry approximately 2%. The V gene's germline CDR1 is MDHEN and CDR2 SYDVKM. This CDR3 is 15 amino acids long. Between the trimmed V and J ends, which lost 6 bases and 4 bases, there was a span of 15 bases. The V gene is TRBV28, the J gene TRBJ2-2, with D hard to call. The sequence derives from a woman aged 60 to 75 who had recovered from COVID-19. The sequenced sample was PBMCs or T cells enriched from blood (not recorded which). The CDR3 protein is CASSPHTAGTGELFF. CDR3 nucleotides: TGTGCCAGCAGCCCCCACACAGCAGGCACCGGGGAGCTGTTTTTT.